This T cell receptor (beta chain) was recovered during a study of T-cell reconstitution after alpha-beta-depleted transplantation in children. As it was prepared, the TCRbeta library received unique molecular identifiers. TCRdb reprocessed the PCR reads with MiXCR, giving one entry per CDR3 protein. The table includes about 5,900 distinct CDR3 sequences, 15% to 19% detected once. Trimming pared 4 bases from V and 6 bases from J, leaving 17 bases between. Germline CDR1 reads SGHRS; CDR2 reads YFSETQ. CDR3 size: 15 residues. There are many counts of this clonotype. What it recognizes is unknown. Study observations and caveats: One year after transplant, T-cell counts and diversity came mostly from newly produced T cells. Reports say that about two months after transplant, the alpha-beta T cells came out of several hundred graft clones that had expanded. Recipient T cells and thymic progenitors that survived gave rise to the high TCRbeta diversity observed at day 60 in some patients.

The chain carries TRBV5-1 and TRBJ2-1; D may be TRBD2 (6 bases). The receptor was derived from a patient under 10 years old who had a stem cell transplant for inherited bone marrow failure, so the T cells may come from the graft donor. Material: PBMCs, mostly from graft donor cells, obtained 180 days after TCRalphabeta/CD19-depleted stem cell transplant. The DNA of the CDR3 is TGCGCCAGCAGCCATCAGGGAAGGAGGGGCAATGAGCAGTTCTTC. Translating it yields CASSHQGRRGNEQFF. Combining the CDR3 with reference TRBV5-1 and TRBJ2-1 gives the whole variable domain KAGVTQTPRYLIKTRGQQVTLSCSPISGHRSVSWYQQTPGQGLQFLFEYFSETQRNKGNFPGRFSGRQFSNSRSEMNVSTLELGDSALYLCASSHQGRRGNEQFFGPGTRLTVL.